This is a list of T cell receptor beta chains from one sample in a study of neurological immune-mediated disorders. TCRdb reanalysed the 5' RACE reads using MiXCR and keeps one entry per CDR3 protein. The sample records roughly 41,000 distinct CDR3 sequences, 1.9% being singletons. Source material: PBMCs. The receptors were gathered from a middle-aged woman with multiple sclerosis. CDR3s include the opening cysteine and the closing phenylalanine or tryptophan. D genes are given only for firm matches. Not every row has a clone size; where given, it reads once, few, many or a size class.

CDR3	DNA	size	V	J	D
CASSLRLHNEQFF	TGCGCCAGCAGCTTGAGACTACACAATGAGCAGTTCTTC	many	TRBV5-1	TRBJ2-1	NA
CSVEGRFTDTQYF	TGCAGCGTTGAGGGCAGATTCACAGATACGCAGTATTTT	many	TRBV29-1	TRBJ2-3	NA
CASSLGENYEQYF	TGCGCCAGCAGCTTAGGAGAGAACTACGAGCAGTACTTC	many	TRBV5-1	TRBJ2-7	NA
CASSLVPGSEELFF	TGTGCCAGCAGCTTAGTCCCGGGATCCGAGGAGCTGTTTTTT	many	TRBV11-2	TRBJ2-2	NA
CASSLRSPVDTQYF	TGCGCCAGCAGCCTTCGGAGTCCCGTGGATACGCAGTATTTT	many	TRBV5-1	TRBJ2-3	NA
CASSLGTGNIQYF	TGCGCCAGCAGCTTGGGGACAGGAAACATTCAGTACTTC	many	TRBV5-1	TRBJ2-4	TRBD1
CSARDPGQGPYEQYF	TGCAGTGCTAGAGATCCGGGACAGGGACCCTACGAGCAGTACTTC	many	TRBV20-1	TRBJ2-7	TRBD1
CSVERGTVRGEQYF	TGCAGCGTTGAAAGGGGCACAGTGAGGGGCGAGCAGTACTTC	many	TRBV29-1	TRBJ2-7	NA
CASSLGLQGNYGYTF	TGCGCCAGCAGCTTGGGGTTACAGGGAAACTATGGCTACACCTTC	many	TRBV5-1	TRBJ1-2	NA
CASSIGLSQTGELFF	TGTGCCAGCAGCATAGGGCTATCTCAGACCGGGGAGCTGTTTTTT	NA	TRBV11-2	TRBJ2-2	NA
CSARRASGVGNTQYF	TGCAGTGCTAGAAGGGCTAGCGGGGTAGGGAATACGCAGTATTTT	many	TRBV20-1	TRBJ2-3	TRBD2
CASSLSIAGTITDTQYF	TGTGCCAGCAGTTTATCGATTGCGGGCACAATCACAGATACGCAGTATTTT	many	TRBV27	TRBJ2-3	NA
CASSYSATGKGYTF	TGTGCCAGCAGTTACTCGGCGACAGGGAAAGGCTACACCTTC	many	TRBV6-6	TRBJ1-2	TRBD1
CSARLSETQYF	TGCAGTGCTAGACTCTCCGAGACCCAGTACTTC	many	TRBV20-1	TRBJ2-5	NA
CASSLESGLNSPLHF	TGCGCCAGCAGCTTGGAGTCGGGGCTTAATTCACCCCTCCACTTT	many	TRBV5-1	TRBJ1-6	NA
CASSTRDTIYEQYF	TGCGCCAGCAGCACCCGGGACACCATCTACGAGCAGTACTTC	many	TRBV5-1	TRBJ2-7	NA
CASSLFGTNYGYTF	TGTGCCAGCAGCTTATTCGGCACCAACTATGGCTACACCTTC	NA	TRBV7-2	TRBJ1-2	NA
CSAADRGRQETQYF	TGCAGTGCTGCGGACAGGGGGCGACAAGAGACCCAGTACTTC	many	TRBV20-1	TRBJ2-5	TRBD1
CSARDRAGTQYF	TGCAGTGCTAGAGATCGGGCGGGTACGCAGTATTTT	many	TRBV20-1	TRBJ2-3	NA
CASSLGTYNEQFF	TGCGCCAGCAGCTTGGGGACATACAATGAGCAGTTCTTC	many	TRBV5-1	TRBJ2-1	NA
CSARGQGSSYNSPLHF	TGCAGTGCTAGGGGGCAGGGTAGCTCCTATAATTCACCCCTCCACTTT	many	TRBV20-1	TRBJ1-6	NA
CASSFYPSPDTQYF	TGTGCCAGCAGCTTTTATCCTAGCCCCGATACGCAGTATTTT	many	TRBV7-2	TRBJ2-3	NA
CASSSDRVLYEQYF	TGCGCCAGCAGCTCTGACAGGGTCCTATACGAGCAGTACTTC	many	TRBV5-1	TRBJ2-7	TRBD1
CASRLNPGQGYEQYF	TGTGCCAGCAGGCTCAATCCAGGGCAGGGGTACGAGCAGTACTTC	many	TRBV6-6	TRBJ2-7	NA
CAITEGGGKPQHF	TGTGCCATCACCGAGGGTGGGGGAAAGCCCCAGCATTTT	many	TRBV10-3	TRBJ1-5	NA
CSARPGPRGSAQYF	TGCAGTGCTAGACCAGGGCCACGGGGTTCAGCGCAGTACTTC	few	TRBV20-1	TRBJ2-7	NA
CASSSSNSNQPQHF	TGTGCCAGCAGTTCCTCGAATAGCAATCAGCCCCAGCATTTT	many	TRBV6-6	TRBJ1-5	NA
CASSSGQTYGTEAFF	TGCGCCAGCAGCTCGGGACAGACATACGGCACTGAAGCTTTCTTT	many	TRBV5-1	TRBJ1-1	TRBD1
CASAGLAGNEQFF	TGTGCCAGCGCGGGACTAGCGGGGAATGAGCAGTTCTTC	many	TRBV7-8	TRBJ2-1	TRBD2
CAISGPRASGETYEQYF	TGTGCCATCAGTGGGCCCCGGGCGAGCGGGGAGACCTACGAGCAGTACTTC	many	TRBV10-3	TRBJ2-7	TRBD2
CASSLIGNSPLHF	TGTGCCAGCAGCTTAATTGGGAATTCACCCCTCCACTTT	many	TRBV7-3	TRBJ1-6	NA
CASRPGQDHTEAFF	TGTGCCAGCAGACCCGGGCAGGACCACACTGAAGCTTTCTTT	many	TRBV3-1	TRBJ1-1	NA
CASSLMGAVSTDTQYF	TGTGCCAGCAGCTTGATGGGGGCGGTATCCACAGATACGCAGTATTTT	NA	TRBV11-2	TRBJ2-3	NA
CASSLVGVGETQYF	TGCGCCAGCAGCTTGGTCGGCGTTGGGGAGACCCAGTACTTC	many	TRBV5-1	TRBJ2-5	NA
CSASTRVEAFF	TGCAGTGCTAGTACCCGGGTCGAAGCTTTCTTT	few	TRBV20-1	TRBJ1-1	NA
CSAQTGNTEAFF	TGCAGTGCCCAAACGGGGAACACTGAAGCTTTCTTT	many	TRBV20-1	TRBJ1-1	NA
CASRDSSGNTIYF	TGTGCCAGCAGGGACAGCTCTGGAAACACCATATATTTT	many	TRBV12-3/TRBV12-4	TRBJ1-3	NA
CASSSPYTQYF	TGTGCCAGCAGCTCTCCTTATACGCAGTATTTT	many	TRBV7-2	TRBJ2-3	NA
CASSQYLGVDTQYF	TGTGCCAGCAGCCAATACCTGGGGGTAGATACGCAGTATTTT	many	TRBV7-3	TRBJ2-3	NA
CASSYRQENYGYTF	TGTGCCAGCAGTTACAGACAGGAAAACTATGGCTACACCTTC	many	TRBV6-5	TRBJ1-2	NA
CATSRDLKLNTEAFF	TGTGCCACCAGCAGAGATTTGAAGCTGAACACTGAAGCTTTCTTT	many	TRBV15	TRBJ1-1	NA
CSGGQGNEKLFF	TGCAGCGGGGGACAGGGCAATGAAAAACTGTTTTTT	many	TRBV29-1	TRBJ1-4	TRBD1
CASSLKRTRRFTGELFF	TGTGCCAGCAGCTTAAAAAGGACTAGAAGGTTCACCGGGGAGCTGTTTTTT	many	TRBV7-8	TRBJ2-2	TRBD2
CSARDPRALNEQFF	TGCAGTGCTCGGGACCCTAGGGCCCTCAATGAGCAGTTCTTC	many	TRBV20-1	TRBJ2-1	NA
CASSLEAGSYNEQFF	TGCGCCAGCAGCTTGGAGGCGGGCTCTTACAATGAGCAGTTCTTC	many	TRBV5-1	TRBJ2-1	NA
CASSSGGTGLYNEQFF	TGCGCCAGCAGTTCTGGGGGGACAGGCCTTTACAATGAGCAGTTCTTC	many	TRBV5-1	TRBJ2-1	TRBD1
CASSLTWGANVLTF	TGTGCCAGCAGTCTGACGTGGGGGGCCAACGTCCTGACTTTC	many	TRBV3-1	TRBJ2-6	NA